The entry below describes one TCR beta chain. Sequencing was performed with immunoSEQ multiplex PCR; in TCRdb, only in-frame clones are kept and a portion is missing. In the table there are about 96,000 clones, approximately 90% of which are singletons. This record belongs to a study of blood T cell repertoires in COVID-19. Study-wide background: There were acute and convalescent COVID-19 samples, and they came from the United States, Italy and Spain.

The sequencing sample was made of peripheral blood. This clonotype was obtained from a human donor with COVID-19, enrolled during active disease. The donor label of this sample is uncertain.

CDR3 protein: CASSPFLREKYNEQFF. Written as DNA, the CDR3 is TGTGCCAGCAGCCCGTTTTTGCGGGAGAAATACAATGAGCAGTTCTTC. This chain links TRBV11-3 with TRBJ2-1, with 7 bases lining up with TRBD2. Germline-derived CDR1 and CDR2 are SGHNT and YENEEA. This CDR3 has 16 amino acids. V lost 5 bases, J lost 4 bases, and 11 bases stayed unmatched.